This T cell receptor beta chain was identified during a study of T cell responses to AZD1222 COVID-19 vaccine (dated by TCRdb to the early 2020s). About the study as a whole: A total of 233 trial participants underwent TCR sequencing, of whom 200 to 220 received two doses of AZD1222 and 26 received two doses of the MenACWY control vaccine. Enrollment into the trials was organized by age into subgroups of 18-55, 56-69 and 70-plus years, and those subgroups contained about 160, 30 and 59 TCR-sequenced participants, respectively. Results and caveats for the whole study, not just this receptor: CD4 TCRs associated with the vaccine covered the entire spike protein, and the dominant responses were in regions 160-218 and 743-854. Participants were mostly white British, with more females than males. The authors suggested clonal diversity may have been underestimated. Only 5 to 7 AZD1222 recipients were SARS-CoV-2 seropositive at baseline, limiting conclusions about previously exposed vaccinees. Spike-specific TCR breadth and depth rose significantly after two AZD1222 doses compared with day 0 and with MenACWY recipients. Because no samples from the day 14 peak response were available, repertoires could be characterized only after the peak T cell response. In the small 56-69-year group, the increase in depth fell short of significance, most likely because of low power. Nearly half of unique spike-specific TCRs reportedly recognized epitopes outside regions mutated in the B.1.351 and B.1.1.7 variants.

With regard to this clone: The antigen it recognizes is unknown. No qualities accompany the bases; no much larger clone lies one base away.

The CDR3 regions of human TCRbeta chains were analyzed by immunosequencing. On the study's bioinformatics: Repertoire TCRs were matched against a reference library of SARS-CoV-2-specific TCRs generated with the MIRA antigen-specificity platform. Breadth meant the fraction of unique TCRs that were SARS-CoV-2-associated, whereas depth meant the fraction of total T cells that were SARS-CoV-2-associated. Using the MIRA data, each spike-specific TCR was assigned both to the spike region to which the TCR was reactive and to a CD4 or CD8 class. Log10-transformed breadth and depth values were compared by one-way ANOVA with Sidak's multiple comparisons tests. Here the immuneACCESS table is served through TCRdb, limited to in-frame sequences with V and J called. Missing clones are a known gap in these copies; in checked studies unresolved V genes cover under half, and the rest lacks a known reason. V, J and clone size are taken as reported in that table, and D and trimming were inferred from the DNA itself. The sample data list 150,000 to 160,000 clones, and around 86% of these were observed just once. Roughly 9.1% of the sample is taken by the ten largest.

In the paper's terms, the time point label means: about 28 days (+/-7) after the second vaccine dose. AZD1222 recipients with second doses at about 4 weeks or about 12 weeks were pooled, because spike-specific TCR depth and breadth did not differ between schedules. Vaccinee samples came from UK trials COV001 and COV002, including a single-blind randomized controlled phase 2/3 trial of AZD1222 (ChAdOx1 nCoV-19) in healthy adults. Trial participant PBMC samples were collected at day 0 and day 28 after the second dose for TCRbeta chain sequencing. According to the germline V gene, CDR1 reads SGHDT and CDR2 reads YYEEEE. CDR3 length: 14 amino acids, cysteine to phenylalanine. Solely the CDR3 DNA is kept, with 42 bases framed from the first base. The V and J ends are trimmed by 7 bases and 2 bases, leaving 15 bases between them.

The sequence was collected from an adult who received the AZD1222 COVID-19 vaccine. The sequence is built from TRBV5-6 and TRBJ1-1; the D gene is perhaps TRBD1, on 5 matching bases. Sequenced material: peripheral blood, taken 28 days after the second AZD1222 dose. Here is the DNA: TGTGCCAGCGATGCCGGCAGGGTTAACACTGAAGCTTTCTTT. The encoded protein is CASDAGRVNTEAFF. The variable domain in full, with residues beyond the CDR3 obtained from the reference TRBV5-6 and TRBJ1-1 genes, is DAGVTQSPTHLIKTRGQQVTLRCSPKSGHDTVSWYQQALGQGPQFIFQYYEEEERQRGNFPDRFSGHQFPNYSSELNVNALLLGDSALYLCASDAGRVNTEAFFGQGTRLTVV.